These 29 T cell receptor beta chains share one sample of origin, sequenced in a study of control samples from healthy donors and cancer patients. The table came from immunoSEQ multiplex PCR; TCRdb's copy has only in-frame clones and leaves some out. Of just over 150,000 clones in the sample, 94% were seen once. The sample was blood. These receptors all come from a woman between 40 and 55 years old in good health.

The CDR3 DNA follows: TGTGCCATCACTCGGGACGGAAACACCATATATTTT. Translated, it gives CAITRDGNTIYF. The gene calls are TRBV12-3 or TRBV12-4 and TRBJ1-3, with TRBD1 as a possible D gene (5 bases). This CDR3 comprises 12 residues. V lost 10 bases and J 4 bases, leaving 11 bases between the germline ends.

The rearrangement uses TRBV4-1 and TRBJ1-2; D is uncertain. The germline V gene has CDR1 MGHRA and CDR2 YSYEKL. The CDR3 length is 18 residues. V lost 5 bases to trimming and J lost 4 bases, with 26 bases between them. This CDR3 reads CASSSVPGKTTYLYGYTF. The CDR3 DNA sequence: TGCGCCAGCAGCTCAGTCCCGGGCAAAACGACCTACCTCTATGGCTACACCTTC.

The rearrangement links TRBV24-1 to TRBJ2-3, with TRBD2 matching over 7 bases. This CDR3 is 15 amino acids long. Germline CDR1 KGHDR, CDR2 SFDVKD. The V segment lost 1 base and the J segment 5 bases; nucleotides outside the gene matches: 5. DNA for the CDR3: TGTGCCACCAGTGATTTAAGGGAGGGTGGAGATACGCAGTATTTT. Translated, it gives CATSDLREGGDTQYF.

V is TRBV7-3 and J is TRBJ2-1; D call uncertain. The V and J ends lost 2 bases and 0 bases respectively, with 8 bases between them. Germline values: CDR1 SGHTA, CDR2 FQGTGA. The CDR3 is 15 amino acids. CDR3 nucleotides: TGTGCCAGCAGCTTAGACCAAGGCTCCTACAATGAGCAGTTCTTC. It specifies CASSLDQGSYNEQFF.

This rearrangement joins TRBV2 to TRBJ1-4; no reliable D call. The CDR3 extends over 13 amino acids. Germline V gene lookup returns CDR1 SNHLY and CDR2 FYNNEI. Trimming cost V 6 bases and J 8 bases, with 13 bases left between them. For the CDR3, the DNA is TGTGCCAGCAGGCCCGCGGCTTCGGAAAAACTGTTTTTT. Translated: CASRPAASEKLFF.

The table lists this clone with a count of one. The rearrangement uses TRBV7-2 and TRBJ2-2; either TRBD1 or TRBD2 may supply D (5 bases each). The CDR3 has 15 amino acids. The V end was cut by 5 bases, the J end by 4 bases, with 14 bases between. Per germline, CDR1 SGHTA and CDR2 FQGNSA. CDR3 DNA sequence: TGTGCCAGCAGCCCGGCATTGGGGGTCACCGGGGAGCTGTTTTTT. Protein: CASSPALGVTGELFF.

The chain employs TRBV7-3 and TRBJ1-1, with a weak D call TRBD1 (6 bases). The CDR3 totals 15 residues. Trimming took off 5 bases at V and 1 base at J, with 14 bases between the two ends. Germline V gene lookup returns CDR1 SGHTA and CDR2 FQGTGA. Here the CDR3 reads CASSVQGGGNTEAFF. In DNA form, the CDR3 reads TGTGCCAGCAGCGTACAGGGTGGTGGGAACACTGAAGCTTTCTTT.

With respect to this clone: Other DNA sequences in this specimen translate into the identical CDR3. CDR3 sequence reads: CASSPTGATNEKLFF. CDR3 in DNA: TGTGCCAGCTCACCTACAGGAGCAACTAATGAAAAACTGTTTTTT. The genes are TRBV18 and TRBJ1-4; D perhaps matches TRBD1 (5 bases). CDR1 is KGHSH, CDR2 LQKENI, per germline. V shed 3 bases and J shed 0 bases, with 8 bases lying between them. CDR3 size: 15 residues.

About this clone itself: Other DNA sequences within the sample encode an identical CDR3. Written as DNA, the CDR3 is TGTGCCAGCTCACCGGGGACAGGGTACGGCTACACCTTC. Its translation is CASSPGTGYGYTF. The J gene is TRBJ1-2, the V gene TRBV18; 9 bases line up with TRBD1. CDR3 length equals 13 residues. Germline lookup yields CDR1 KGHSH and CDR2 LQKENI. V was pared by 3 bases and J by 8 bases, with 4 bases of the junction left unmatched. The full variable domain, in which reference TRBV18 and TRBJ1-2 provide the parts outside the CDR3, is NAGVMQNPRHLVRRRGQEARLRCSPMKGHSHVYWYRQLPEEGLKFMVYLQKENIIDESGMPKERFSAEFPKEGPSILRIQQVVRGDSAAYFCASSPGTGYGYTFGSGTRLTVV.

This chain connects TRBV11-2 to TRBJ2-3; D gene ambiguous. The V end lost 0 bases, the J end lost 5 bases, and 3 bases lay between the germline ends. Germline CDR1 SGHAT, CDR2 FQNNGV. The CDR3 extends over 12 amino acids. Here the CDR3 reads CASSLEVDTQYF. CDR3 nucleotide sequence: TGTGCCAGCAGCTTAGAGGTAGATACGCAGTATTTT.

The V gene is TRBV6-1, the J gene TRBJ2-3; maybe TRBD2 (5 bases). V was pared by 2 bases and J by 3 bases, with 12 bases between. CDR3 size: 15 residues. Germline V lookup: CDR1 MNHNS, CDR2 SASEGT. CDR3 amino acids: CASSETGYPTDTQYF. CDR3 DNA: TGTGCCAGCAGTGAAACGGGGTATCCAACAGATACGCAGTATTTT.

This clone showed up just once. In DNA, the CDR3 is TGTGCCAGCAGCCGGGGGGGACAAGAGACCCAGTACTTC. Protein product: CASSRGGQETQYF. The chain joins TRBV4-2 to TRBJ2-5, with 7 bases aligning to TRBD2. The CDR3 runs to 13 residues. The J segment lost 2 bases and the V segment lost 4 bases, leaving 1 base of the junction unmatched. Germline V gives CDR1 LGHNA, CDR2 YNFKEQ.

V gene TRBV10-3 combines with J gene TRBJ1-6, with 7 bases lining up with TRBD1. V lost 0 bases and J lost 7; bases outside the gene matches: 12. This CDR3 has 18 residues. Germline V gives CDR1 ENHRY, CDR2 SYGVKD. Here the CDR3 DNA reads TGTGCCATCAGTGAGTCGTATTACGGTGAGGGGGCAAATTCACCCCTCCACTTT. Protein sequence: CAISESYYGEGANSPLHF.

This chain links TRBV18 with TRBJ2-6, with TRBD2 as a possible D gene (5 bases). V was trimmed by 6 bases and J by 4 bases, leaving 22 bases between them. This CDR3 has 18 amino acids. In germline, CDR1 is KGHSH, CDR2 LQKENI. The chain's CDR3 is CASSTSTKWAAGANVLTF. DNA for the CDR3: TGTGCCAGCTCCACTAGTACAAAATGGGCCGCGGGGGCCAACGTCCTGACTTTC.

This chain joins TRBV19 and TRBJ2-5, with 9 bases aligning to TRBD1. Losses at the gene ends were 5 bases for V and 5 bases for J; bases not matched to a gene: 6. The V gene's germline CDR1 is LNHDA and CDR2 SQIVND (reference sequence). The CDR3 runs 14 residues. CDR3: CASSETGGGETQYF. As DNA, the CDR3 is TGTGCCAGTAGTGAGACAGGGGGTGGGGAGACCCAGTACTTC.

This sequence joins TRBV6-5 and TRBJ1-5; D gene unclear. The V and J ends lost 7 bases and 4 bases respectively, with 11 bases between them. CDR1 and CDR2 (germline): MNHEY, SVGAGI. The CDR3 extends over 13 amino acids. The chain's CDR3 is CASTANSNQPQHF. The DNA of the CDR3 is TGTGCCAGCACCGCGAACAGTAATCAGCCCCAGCATTTT.

The chain carries TRBV3-1 (or the pseudogene TRBV3-2) and TRBJ2-4; 9 bases align to TRBD2. The germline CDR1 and CDR2 sequences are LGHDT and YNNKEL (reference sequence). The length of the CDR3 is 16 residues. J lost 3 bases, V lost 5 bases, and 8 bases had no gene match. The CDR3 loop is CASSKSGRRDKNIQYF. The CDR3 DNA is TGTGCCAGCAGCAAAAGCGGGAGGCGGGACAAAAACATTCAGTACTTC.

This rearrangement joins TRBV18 to TRBJ1-6; D may be TRBD1 (5 bases). This CDR3 spans 15 amino acids. Germline CDR1 KGHSH, CDR2 LQKENI. V gave up 3 bases and J gave up 7 bases, with 13 bases separating them. This CDR3 is CASSPLQGVNSPLHF. Here the CDR3 DNA reads TGTGCCAGCTCACCTCTTCAGGGAGTCAATTCACCCCTCCACTTT.

V gene TRBV5-1 combines with J gene TRBJ1-1; D is uncertain. Germline CDR1 and CDR2: SGHRS and YFSETQ. This CDR3 contains 14 residues. Between the trimmed V and J ends, which lost 0 bases and 2 bases, there was a span of 8 bases. The CDR3 DNA reads TGCGCCAGCAGCTTGGCCACCGGAAACACTGAAGCTTTCTTT. It yields the protein CASSLATGNTEAFF.

The chain carries TRBV2 and TRBJ1-2, with D unclear. The V end lost 7 bases, the J end lost 4 bases, and 10 bases lay between the germline ends. Germline CDR1 and CDR2: SNHLY and FYNNEI. This CDR3 has 12 residues. The CDR3 reads CASNPQAYGYTF. The CDR3 coding sequence is TGTGCCAGCAATCCCCAGGCCTATGGCTACACCTTC.

This clone was seen only a few times. The chain combines TRBV5-4 with TRBJ2-7, with TRBD2 matching over 11 bases. Germline V gene sequence: CDR1 SGHNT, CDR2 YYREEE (reference sequence). Losses at the gene ends were 6 bases for V and 5 bases for J; bases not matched to a gene: 4. The CDR3 is 13 residues long. The CDR3 spells CASTQGLADEQYF. The CDR3 bases are TGTGCCAGCACCCAGGGACTAGCGGACGAGCAGTACTTC.

The chain uses TRBV11-2 and TRBJ2-7, with no clear D. The CDR3 is 11 amino acids. CDR1 is SGHAT and CDR2 is FQNNGV in the germline V gene. Trimming removed 5 bases at V and 2 bases at J, with 4 bases between. The CDR3 DNA is TGTGCCAGCAGCACAACCTACGAGCAGTACTTC. Protein sequence: CASSTTYEQYF.

V is TRBV6-2 or TRBV6-3 and J is TRBJ1-5, with TRBD1 matching over 9 bases. V lost 5 bases, J lost 2 bases, and 16 bases stayed unmatched. The CDR3 has 19 amino acids. In germline, CDR1 is MNHEY, CDR2 SVGEGT. The CDR3 nucleotides are TGTGCCAGCAGTACCCGGGACAGGGCTTTTGGAATGGGCAATCAGCCCCAGCATTTT. It is translated as CASSTRDRAFGMGNQPQHF.

CDR3 sequence: CASSLAGREAFF. CDR3 DNA sequence: TGTGCCAGCAGTTTGGCGGGCCGGGAAGCTTTCTTT. The V gene is TRBV12-3 or TRBV12-4, the J gene TRBJ1-1; no clear D gene. This CDR3 region has 12 residues. V lost 3 bases, J lost 8 bases, and 10 bases lay in between.

This clone was seen a single time. V gene TRBV6-1 combines with J gene TRBJ2-3; 7 nucleotides agree with TRBD2. Per germline, CDR1 MNHNS and CDR2 SASEGT. The CDR3 spans 16 residues. With 2 bases clipped from V and 0 bases from J, the junction kept 5 bases outside the gene matches. CDR3 region: CASSELDSGSTDTQYF. CDR3 bases: TGTGCCAGCAGTGAATTGGATAGCGGGAGCACAGATACGCAGTATTTT.

The CDR3: CASSIGQDPRVNQPQHF. CDR3 nucleotide sequence: TGTGCCAGTAGTATCGGACAGGACCCACGGGTCAATCAGCCCCAGCATTTT. This sequence joins TRBV19 and TRBJ1-5, with 7 positions matching TRBD1. Germline values: CDR1 LNHDA, CDR2 SQIVND (reference sequence). This CDR3 is 17 amino acids long. V was clipped by 3 bases and J by 3 bases; unmatched bases: 11.

The J gene is TRBJ1-2, the V gene TRBV6-6; D may be TRBD1 (5 bases). CDR1 and CDR2 from the germline V gene are MNHNY and SVGAGI (reference sequence). This CDR3 is 15 amino acids long. Trimming took off 2 bases at V and 3 bases at J, with 13 bases between the two ends. The CDR3 loop is CASSYRDPGHYGYTF. The CDR3 DNA reads TGTGCCAGCAGTTACCGGGACCCTGGGCACTATGGCTACACCTTC.

V gene TRBV9 combines with J gene TRBJ2-1; TRBD2 aligns across 8 bases. The CDR3 spans 17 residues. J was trimmed by 7 bases and V by 0 bases; bases with no gene match: 12. From germline, CDR1 is SGDLS and CDR2 YYNGEE. The CDR3 sequence: CASSVGRTAGEGNEQFF. The CDR3 DNA is TGTGCCAGCAGCGTAGGTCGGACAGCGGGAGAGGGGAATGAGCAGTTCTTC.

The rearrangement links TRBV6-5 to TRBJ2-7; TRBD1 is a possible D gene (5 bases). With 6 bases removed from V and 3 bases from J, the gap between germline ends came to 18 bases. Germline V lookup: CDR1 MNHEY, CDR2 SVGAGI. CDR3 length: 15 amino acids. The CDR3 is CASSRADSIGYEQYF. The CDR3 DNA reads TGTGCCAGCAGCCGAGCCGACAGCATAGGCTACGAGCAGTACTTC.